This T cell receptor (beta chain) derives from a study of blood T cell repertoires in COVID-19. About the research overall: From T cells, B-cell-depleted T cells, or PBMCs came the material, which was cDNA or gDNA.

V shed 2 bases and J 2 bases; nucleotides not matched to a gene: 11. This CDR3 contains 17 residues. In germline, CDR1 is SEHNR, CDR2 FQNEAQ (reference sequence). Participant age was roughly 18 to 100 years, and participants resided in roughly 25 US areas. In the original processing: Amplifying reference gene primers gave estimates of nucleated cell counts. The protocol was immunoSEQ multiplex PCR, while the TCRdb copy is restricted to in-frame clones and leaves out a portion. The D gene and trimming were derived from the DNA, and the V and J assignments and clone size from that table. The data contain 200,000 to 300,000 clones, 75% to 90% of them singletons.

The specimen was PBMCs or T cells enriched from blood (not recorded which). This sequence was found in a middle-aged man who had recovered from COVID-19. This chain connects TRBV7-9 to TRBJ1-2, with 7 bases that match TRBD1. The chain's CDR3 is CASSLQYSRDRNYGYTF. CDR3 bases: TGTGCCAGCAGCTTACAGTATTCCCGGGACAGAAACTATGGCTACACCTTC.